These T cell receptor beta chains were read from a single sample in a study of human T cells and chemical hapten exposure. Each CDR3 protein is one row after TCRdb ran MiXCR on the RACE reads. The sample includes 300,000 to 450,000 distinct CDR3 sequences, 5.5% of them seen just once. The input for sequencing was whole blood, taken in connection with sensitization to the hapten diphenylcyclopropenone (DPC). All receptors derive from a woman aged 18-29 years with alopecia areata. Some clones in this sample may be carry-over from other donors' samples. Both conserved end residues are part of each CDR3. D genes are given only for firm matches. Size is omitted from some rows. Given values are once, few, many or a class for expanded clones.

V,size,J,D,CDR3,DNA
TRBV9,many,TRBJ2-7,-,CASSVGTSGREQYF,TGTGCCAGCAGCGTAGGGACATCTGGTCGCGAGCAGTACTTC
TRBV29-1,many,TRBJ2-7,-,CSVSGASAYEQYF,TGCAGCGTTTCCGGCGCGAGTGCCTACGAGCAGTACTTC
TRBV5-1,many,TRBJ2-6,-,CASSFAENYSGANVLTF,TGCGCCAGCAGCTTTGCAGAGAATTACTCTGGGGCCAACGTCCTGACTTTC
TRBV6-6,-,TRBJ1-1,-,CASSYKGEDTEAFF,TGTGCCAGCAGTTACAAGGGGGAGGACACTGAAGCTTTCTTT
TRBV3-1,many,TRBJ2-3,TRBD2,CASSPPLAGGTDTQYF,TGTGCCAGCAGCCCCCCACTAGCGGGGGGCACAGATACGCAGTATTTT
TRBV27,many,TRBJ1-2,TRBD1,CASSLWGQGRGYTF,TGTGCCAGCAGTTTATGGGGACAGGGGAGAGGCTACACCTTC
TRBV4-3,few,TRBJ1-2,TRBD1,CASSQGTGGSDGGYTF,TGCGCCAGCAGCCAGGGGACAGGGGGCTCGGATGGTGGCTACACCTTC
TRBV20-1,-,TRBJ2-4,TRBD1,CSAPGTGINIQYF,TGCAGTGCTCCTGGGACAGGGATAAACATTCAGTACTTC
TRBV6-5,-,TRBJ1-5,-,CASSFYGGQPQHF,TGTGCCAGCAGTTTTTACGGCGGTCAGCCCCAGCATTTT
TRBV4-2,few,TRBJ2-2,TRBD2,CASSPRTSGNTGELFF,TGTGCCAGCAGCCCACGGACTAGCGGGAACACCGGGGAGCTGTTTTTT
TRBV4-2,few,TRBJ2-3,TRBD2,CASSPKDEEAGGGTDTQYF,TGTGCCAGCAGCCCAAAGGACGAAGAAGCGGGGGGGGGCACAGATACGCAGTATTTT
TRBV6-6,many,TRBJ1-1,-,CASSSQFNTEAFF,TGTGCCAGCAGCAGCCAATTTAACACTGAAGCTTTCTTT
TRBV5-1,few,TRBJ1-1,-,CASRPGTRDIEAFF,TGCGCCAGCAGGCCCGGGACACGCGACATTGAAGCTTTCTTT
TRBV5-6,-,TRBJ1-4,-,CASSVLGEKLFF,TGTGCCAGCAGCGTATTAGGAGAAAAACTGTTTTTT